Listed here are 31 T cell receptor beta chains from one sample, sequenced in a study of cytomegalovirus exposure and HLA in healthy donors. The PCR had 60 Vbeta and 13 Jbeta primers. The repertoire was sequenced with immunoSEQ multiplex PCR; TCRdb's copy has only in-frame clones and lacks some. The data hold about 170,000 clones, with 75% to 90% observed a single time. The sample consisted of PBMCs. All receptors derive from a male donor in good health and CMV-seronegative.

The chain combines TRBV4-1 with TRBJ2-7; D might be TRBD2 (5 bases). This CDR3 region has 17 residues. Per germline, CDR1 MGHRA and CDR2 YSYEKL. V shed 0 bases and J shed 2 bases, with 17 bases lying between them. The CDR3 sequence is CASSQDRGVELTYEQYF. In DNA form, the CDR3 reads TGCGCCAGCAGCCAAGATCGGGGAGTGGAATTAACCTACGAGCAGTACTTC.

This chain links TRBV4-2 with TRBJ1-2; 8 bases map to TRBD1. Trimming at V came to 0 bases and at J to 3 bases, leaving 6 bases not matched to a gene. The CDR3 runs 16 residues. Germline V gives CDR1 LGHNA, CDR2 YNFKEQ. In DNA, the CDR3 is TGTGCCAGCAGCCAAGAGACAGGGGTGGAGGACTATGGCTACACCTTC. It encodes CASSQETGVEDYGYTF.

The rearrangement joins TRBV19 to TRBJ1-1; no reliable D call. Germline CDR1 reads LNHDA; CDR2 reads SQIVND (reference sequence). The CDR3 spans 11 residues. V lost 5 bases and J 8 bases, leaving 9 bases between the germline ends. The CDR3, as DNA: TGTGCCAGTAGTCGTGCAGGAGAAGCTTTCTTT. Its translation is CASSRAGEAFF.

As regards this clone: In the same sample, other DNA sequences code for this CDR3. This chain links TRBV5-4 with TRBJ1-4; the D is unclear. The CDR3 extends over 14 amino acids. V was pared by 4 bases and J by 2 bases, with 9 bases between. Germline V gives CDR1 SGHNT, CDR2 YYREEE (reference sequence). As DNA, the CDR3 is TGTGCCAGCAGCCCGGGAGCTACTAATGAAAAACTGTTTTTT. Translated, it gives CASSPGATNEKLFF. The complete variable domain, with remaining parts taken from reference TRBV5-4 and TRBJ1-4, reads ETGVTQSPTHLIKTRGQQVTLRCSSQSGHNTVSWYQQALGQGPQFIFQYYREEENGRGNFPPRFSGLQFPNYSSELNVNALELDDSALYLCASSPGATNEKLFFGSGTQLSVL.

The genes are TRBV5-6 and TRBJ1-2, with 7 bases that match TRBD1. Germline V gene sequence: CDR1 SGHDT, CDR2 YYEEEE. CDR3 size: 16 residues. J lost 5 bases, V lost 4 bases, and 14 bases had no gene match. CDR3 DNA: TGTGCCAGCAGCACCCACGCTGACAGGGAAATATATGGCTACACCTTC. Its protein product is CASSTHADREIYGYTF.

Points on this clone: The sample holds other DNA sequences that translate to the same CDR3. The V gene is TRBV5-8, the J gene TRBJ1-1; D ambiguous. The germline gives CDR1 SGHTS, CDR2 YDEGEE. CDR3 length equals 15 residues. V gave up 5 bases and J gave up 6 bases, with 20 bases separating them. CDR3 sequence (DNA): TGTGCCAGCAGACGAGTTAATGCGGTCGGCGCTGAAGCTTTCTTT. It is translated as CASRRVNAVGAEAFF.

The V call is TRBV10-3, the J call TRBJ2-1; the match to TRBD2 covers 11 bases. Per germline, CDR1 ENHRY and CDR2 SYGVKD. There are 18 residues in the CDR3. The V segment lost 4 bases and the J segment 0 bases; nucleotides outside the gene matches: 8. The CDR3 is CAISAASGGLSSYNEQFF. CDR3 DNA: TGTGCCATCAGTGCGGCTAGCGGGGGGTTGAGCTCCTACAATGAGCAGTTCTTC.

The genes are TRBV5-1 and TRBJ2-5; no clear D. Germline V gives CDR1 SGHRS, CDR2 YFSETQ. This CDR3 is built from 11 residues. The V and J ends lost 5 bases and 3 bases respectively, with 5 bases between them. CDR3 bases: TGCGCCAGCAGAACAGAAGAGACCCAGTACTTC. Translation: CASRTEETQYF.

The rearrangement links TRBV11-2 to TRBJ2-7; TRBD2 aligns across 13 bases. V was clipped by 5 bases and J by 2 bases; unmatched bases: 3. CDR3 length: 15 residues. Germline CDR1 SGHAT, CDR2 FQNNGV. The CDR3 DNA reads TGTGCCAGCAGCATGACTAGCGGGGGGCCCTACGAGCAGTACTTC. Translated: CASSMTSGGPYEQYF.

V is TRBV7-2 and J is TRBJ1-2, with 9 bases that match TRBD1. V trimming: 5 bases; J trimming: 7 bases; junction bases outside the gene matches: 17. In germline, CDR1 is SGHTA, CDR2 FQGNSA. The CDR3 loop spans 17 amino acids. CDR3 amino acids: CASSPNYRDRVFGGYTF. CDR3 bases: TGTGCCAGCAGCCCAAATTACCGGGACAGGGTATTTGGTGGCTACACCTTC.

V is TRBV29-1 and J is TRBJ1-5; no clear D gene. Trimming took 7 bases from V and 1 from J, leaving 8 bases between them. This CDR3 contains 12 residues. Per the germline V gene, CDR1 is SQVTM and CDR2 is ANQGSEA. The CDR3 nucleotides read TGCAGCGCGAGGAACAGCAATCAGCCCCAGCATTTT. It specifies CSARNSNQPQHF.

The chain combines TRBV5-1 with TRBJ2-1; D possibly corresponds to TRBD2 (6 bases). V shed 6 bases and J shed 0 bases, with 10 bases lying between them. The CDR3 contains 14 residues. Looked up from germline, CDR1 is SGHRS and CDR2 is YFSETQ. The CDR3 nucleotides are TGCGCCAGCAAGGGACTCCTCTCCTACAATGAGCAGTTCTTC. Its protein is CASKGLLSYNEQFF.

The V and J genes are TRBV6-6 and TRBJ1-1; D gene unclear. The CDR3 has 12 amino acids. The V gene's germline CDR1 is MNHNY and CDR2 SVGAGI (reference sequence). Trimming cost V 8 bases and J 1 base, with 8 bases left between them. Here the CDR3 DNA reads TGTGCCAGCGGCCTCAGGAACACTGAAGCTTTCTTT. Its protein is CASGLRNTEAFF.

The CDR3 nucleotides read TGTGCCTGGAAGGGGACAGGGGTTGGGGCTTTCTTT. Translated, it gives CAWKGTGVGAFF. This chain uses TRBV30 with TRBJ1-1, with 10 bases matching TRBD1. The CDR3 loop spans 12 amino acids. V lost 4 bases and J lost 11; bases outside the gene matches: 7. Germline V gene sequence: CDR1 GTSNPN, CDR2 SVGIG (reference sequence).

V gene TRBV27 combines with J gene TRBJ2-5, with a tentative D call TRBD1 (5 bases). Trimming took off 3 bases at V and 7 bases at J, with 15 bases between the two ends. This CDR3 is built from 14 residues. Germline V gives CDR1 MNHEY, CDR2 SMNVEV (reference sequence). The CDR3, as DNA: TGTGCCAGCAGTTTGGGGCAGGCGCTTGGGACCCAGTACTTC. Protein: CASSLGQALGTQYF.

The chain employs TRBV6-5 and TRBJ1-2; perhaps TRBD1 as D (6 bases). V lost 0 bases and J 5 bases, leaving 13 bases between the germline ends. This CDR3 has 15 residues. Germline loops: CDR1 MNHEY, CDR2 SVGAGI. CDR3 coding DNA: TGTGCCAGCAGTTACTCAGGGGGGGGAGGGTATGGCTACACCTTC. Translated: CASSYSGGGGYGYTF.

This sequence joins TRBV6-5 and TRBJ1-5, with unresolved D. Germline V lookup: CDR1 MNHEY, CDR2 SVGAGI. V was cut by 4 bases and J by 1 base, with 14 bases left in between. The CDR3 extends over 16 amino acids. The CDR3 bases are TGTGCCAGCAGTTCCGCCGGGTCCCTGAGCAATCAGCCCCAGCATTTT. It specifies CASSSAGSLSNQPQHF.

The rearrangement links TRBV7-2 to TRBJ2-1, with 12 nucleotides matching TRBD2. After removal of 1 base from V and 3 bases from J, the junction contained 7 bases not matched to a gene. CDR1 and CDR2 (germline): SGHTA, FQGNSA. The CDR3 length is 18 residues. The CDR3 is CASSLVASGGAFYNEQFF. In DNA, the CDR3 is TGTGCCAGCAGCTTAGTGGCTAGCGGGGGGGCCTTCTACAATGAGCAGTTCTTC.

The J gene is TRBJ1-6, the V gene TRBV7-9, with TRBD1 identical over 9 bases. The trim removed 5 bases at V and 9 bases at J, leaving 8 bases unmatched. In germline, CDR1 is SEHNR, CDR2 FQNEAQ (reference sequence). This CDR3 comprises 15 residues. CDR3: CASSPEGQGVSPLHF. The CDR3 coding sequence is TGTGCCAGCAGCCCCGAGGGACAGGGAGTTTCACCCCTCCACTTT.

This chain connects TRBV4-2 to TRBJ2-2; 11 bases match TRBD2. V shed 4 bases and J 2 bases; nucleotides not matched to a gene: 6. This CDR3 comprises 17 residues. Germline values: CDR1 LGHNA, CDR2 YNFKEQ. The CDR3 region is CASSRGSGGVNTGELFF. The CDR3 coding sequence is TGTGCCAGCAGCCGGGGTAGCGGGGGGGTTAACACCGGGGAGCTGTTTTTT.

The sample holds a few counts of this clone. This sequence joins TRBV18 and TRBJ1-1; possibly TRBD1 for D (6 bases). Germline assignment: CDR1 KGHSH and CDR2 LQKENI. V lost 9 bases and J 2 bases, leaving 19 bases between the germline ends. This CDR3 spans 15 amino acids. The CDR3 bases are TGTGCCAGTTCGATGGGGGGGCGCGGAAACACTGAAGCTTTCTTT. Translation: CASSMGGRGNTEAFF.

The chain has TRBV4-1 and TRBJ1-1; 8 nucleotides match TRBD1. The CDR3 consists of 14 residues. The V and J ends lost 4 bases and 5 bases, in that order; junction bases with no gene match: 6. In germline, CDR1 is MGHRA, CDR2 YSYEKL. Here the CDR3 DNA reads TGCGCCAGCAGCCCCGGACAGGGCCGGACTGAAGCTTTCTTT. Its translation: CASSPGQGRTEAFF.

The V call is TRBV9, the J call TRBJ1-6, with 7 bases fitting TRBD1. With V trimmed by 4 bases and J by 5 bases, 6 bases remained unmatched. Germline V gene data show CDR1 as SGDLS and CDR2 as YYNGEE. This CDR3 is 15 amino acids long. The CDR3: CASSPEGQNNSPLHF. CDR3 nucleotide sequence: TGTGCCAGCAGCCCCGAGGGACAGAATAATTCACCCCTCCACTTT.

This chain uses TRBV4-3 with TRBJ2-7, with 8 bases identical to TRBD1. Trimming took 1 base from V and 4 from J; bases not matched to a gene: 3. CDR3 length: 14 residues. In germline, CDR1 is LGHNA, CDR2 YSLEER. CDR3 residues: CASSQGTGKYEQYF. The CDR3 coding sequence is TGCGCCAGCAGCCAAGGGACAGGGAAATACGAGCAGTACTTC.

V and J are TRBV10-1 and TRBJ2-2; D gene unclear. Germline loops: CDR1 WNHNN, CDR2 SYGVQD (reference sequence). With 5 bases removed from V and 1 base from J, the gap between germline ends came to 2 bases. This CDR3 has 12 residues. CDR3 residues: CASSQNTGELFF. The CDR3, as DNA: TGCGCCAGCAGTCAGAACACCGGGGAGCTGTTTTTT.

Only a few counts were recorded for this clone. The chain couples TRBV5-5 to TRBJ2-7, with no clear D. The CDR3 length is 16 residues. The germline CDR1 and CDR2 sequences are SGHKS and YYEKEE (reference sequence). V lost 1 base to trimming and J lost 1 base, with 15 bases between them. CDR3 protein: CASSLRQAGASYEQYF. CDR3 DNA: TGTGCCAGCAGCTTGCGGCAGGCTGGTGCGTCCTACGAGCAGTACTTC.

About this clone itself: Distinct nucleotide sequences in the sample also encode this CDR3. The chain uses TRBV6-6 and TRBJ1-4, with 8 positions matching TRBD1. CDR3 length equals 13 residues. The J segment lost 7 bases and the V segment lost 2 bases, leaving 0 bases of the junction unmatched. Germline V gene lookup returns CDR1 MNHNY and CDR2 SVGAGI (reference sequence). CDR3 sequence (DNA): TGTGCCAGCAGTTACGGGACAGGTGAAAAACTGTTTTTT. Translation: CASSYGTGEKLFF.

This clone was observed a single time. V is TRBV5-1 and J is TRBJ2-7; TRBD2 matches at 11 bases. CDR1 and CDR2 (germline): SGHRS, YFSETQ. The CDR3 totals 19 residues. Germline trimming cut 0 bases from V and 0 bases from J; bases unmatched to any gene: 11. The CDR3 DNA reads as TGCGCCAGCAGCTTGGCTAGCGGGGGGTATAGGGATTACTCCTACGAGCAGTACTTC. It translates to CASSLASGGYRDYSYEQYF. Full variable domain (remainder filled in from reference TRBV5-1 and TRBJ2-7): KAGVTQTPRYLIKTRGQQVTLSCSPISGHRSVSWYQQTPGQGLQFLFEYFSETQRNKGNFPGRFSGRQFSNSRSEMNVSTLELGDSALYLCASSLASGGYRDYSYEQYFGPGTRLTVT.

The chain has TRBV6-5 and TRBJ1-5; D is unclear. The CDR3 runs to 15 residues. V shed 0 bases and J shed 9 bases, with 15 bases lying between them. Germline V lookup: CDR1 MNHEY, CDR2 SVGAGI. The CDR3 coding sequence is TGTGCCAGCAGTTACTCCGCGGGGAATAGGCTGCCCCAGCATTTT. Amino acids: CASSYSAGNRLPQHF.

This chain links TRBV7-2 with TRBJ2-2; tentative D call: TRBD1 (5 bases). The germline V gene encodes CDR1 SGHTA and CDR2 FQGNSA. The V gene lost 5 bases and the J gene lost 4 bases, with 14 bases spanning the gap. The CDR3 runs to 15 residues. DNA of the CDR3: TGTGCCAGCAGCACCCGACAGATCTCCACCGGGGAGCTGTTTTTT. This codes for CASSTRQISTGELFF.

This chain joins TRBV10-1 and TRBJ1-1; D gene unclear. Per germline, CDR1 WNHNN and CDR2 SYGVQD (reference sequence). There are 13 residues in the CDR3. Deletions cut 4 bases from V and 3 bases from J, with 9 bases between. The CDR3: CASSVPVDTEAFF. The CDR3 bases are TGCGCCAGCAGTGTTCCAGTTGACACTGAAGCTTTCTTT.